The 30 T cell receptor beta chains listed next were all sequenced from one sample in a study of blood T cell repertoires in COVID-19. The table came from immunoSEQ multiplex PCR; TCRdb's copy has only in-frame clones and leaves some out. The sample contains 200,000 or so clones, 83% of which appear only once. Sequencing used PBMCs or T cells enriched from blood (not recorded which). These receptors were taken from a woman aged 45 to 65 who had been exposed to COVID-19.

The rearrangement uses TRBV29-1 and TRBJ1-1, with D possibly TRBD1 on 6 matching bases. The CDR3 totals 15 residues. Germline CDR1 SQVTM, CDR2 ANQGSEA. Trimming removed 5 bases at V and 0 bases at J, with 16 bases between. The CDR3 DNA reads TGCAGCGTTCCTTCCCCGGGGGGCCTGAACACTGAAGCTTTCTTT. Residues: CSVPSPGGLNTEAFF. Variable domain in full (rest from reference TRBV29-1 and TRBJ1-1): SAVISQKPSRDICQRGTSLTIQCQVDSQVTMMFWYRQQPGQSLTLIATANQGSEATYESGFVIDKFPISRPNLTFSTLTVSNMSPEDSSIYLCSVPSPGGLNTEAFFGQGTRLTVV.

J is TRBJ1-1 and V is TRBV6-5; D is undetermined. The CDR3 runs 13 residues. Trimming left V 2 bases short and J 5 bases short, with 9 bases between. Germline assignment: CDR1 MNHEY and CDR2 SVGAGI. The CDR3 here is CASSYSVATEAFF. Written as DNA, the CDR3 is TGTGCCAGCAGTTACAGTGTGGCAACTGAAGCTTTCTTT.

The rearrangement uses TRBV5-4 and TRBJ1-1; TRBD1 matches at 8 bases. The CDR3 is made up of 15 amino acids. Germline CDR1 SGHNT, CDR2 YYREEE (reference sequence). V shed 4 bases and J 1 base; nucleotides not matched to a gene: 6. CDR3 amino acids: CASSEKQGGNTEAFF. In nucleotides, the CDR3 is TGTGCCAGCAGCGAAAAACAGGGGGGGAACACTGAAGCTTTCTTT.

The chain employs TRBV7-8 and TRBJ2-7; 10 nucleotides agree with TRBD2. This CDR3 is 15 amino acids long. Germline lookup yields CDR1 SGHVS and CDR2 FQNEAQ. The V and J ends lost 0 bases and 7 bases, in that order; junction bases with no gene match: 6. The CDR3 nucleotides read TGTGCCAGCAGCTTAGCCCAAGCGGGGGGGCGGGAGCAGTACTTC. Its protein is CASSLAQAGGREQYF.

This chain joins TRBV6-5 and TRBJ1-6; D is perhaps TRBD1 (5 bases). The CDR3 runs 14 residues. With 6 bases removed from V and 5 bases from J, the gap between germline ends came to 11 bases. From germline, CDR1 is MNHEY and CDR2 SVGAGI. This chain's CDR3 is CASSGGLDNSPLHF. Written as DNA, the CDR3 is TGTGCCAGCAGCGGGGGACTGGATAATTCACCCCTCCACTTT.

The sample holds one count of this clone. The V gene is TRBV28, the J gene TRBJ1-1; D remains unclear. This CDR3 has 14 amino acids. Germline V CDR1 and CDR2: MDHEN, SYDVKM. Trimming pared 6 bases from V and 1 base from J, leaving 12 bases between. The CDR3 region is CASSPMEWNTEAFF. In nucleotides, the CDR3 is TGTGCCAGCAGCCCCATGGAGTGGAACACTGAAGCTTTCTTT.

The V gene is TRBV4-2, the J gene TRBJ1-4, with D perhaps TRBD1 (6 bases). The CDR3 spans 16 residues. Trimming removed 4 bases at V and 0 bases at J, with 12 bases between. CDR1 LGHNA and CDR2 YNFKEQ come from the germline V gene. The CDR3 spells CASSPGAGATNEKLFF. The CDR3, as DNA: TGTGCCAGCAGCCCAGGGGCCGGAGCAACTAATGAAAAACTGTTTTTT.

This chain connects TRBV6-6 to TRBJ2-7; weak D call: TRBD1 (6 bases). CDR3 length: 13 amino acids. The germline V gene encodes CDR1 MNHNY and CDR2 SVGAGI (reference sequence). The ends were cut back, 0 bases at V and 5 bases at J, with 8 bases in the middle. CDR3 nucleotide sequence: TGTGCCAGCAGTTACTCGCAGGGGAACGAGCAGTACTTC. This gives the protein CASSYSQGNEQYF.

This rearrangement joins TRBV29-1 to TRBJ2-1, with 7 bases fitting TRBD1. V was clipped by 4 bases and J by 7 bases; unmatched bases: 7. CDR1 and CDR2 (germline): SQVTM, ANQGSEA. The CDR3 length is 13 residues. The CDR3 region has the DNA TGCAGCGTTGTCACAGGGGTACTGAATGAGCAGTTCTTC. This codes for CSVVTGVLNEQFF.

This chain uses TRBV5-4 with TRBJ1-1, with TRBD1 as a possible D gene (5 bases). The CDR3 has 13 residues. Trimming removed 1 base from V and 5 bases from J, with 9 bases in between. Germline V lookup: CDR1 SGHNT, CDR2 YYREEE (reference sequence). As DNA, the CDR3 is TGTGCCAGCAGCTTGTCAGGGCGAACTGAAGCTTTCTTT. Protein sequence: CASSLSGRTEAFF.

CDR3 protein: CASLGMTGLSSPLHF. CDR3 nucleotides: TGTGCCAGCCTAGGAATGACAGGATTAAGTTCACCCCTCCACTTT. The V and J genes are TRBV28 and TRBJ1-6; possibly TRBD1 for D (6 bases). V gave up 8 bases and J gave up 9 bases, with 20 bases separating them. The CDR3 totals 15 residues. CDR1 is MDHEN and CDR2 is SYDVKM in the germline V gene.

V is TRBV18 and J is TRBJ1-1, with TRBD1 identical over 9 bases. This CDR3 spans 14 amino acids. Germline V CDR1 and CDR2: KGHSH, LQKENI. With V trimmed by 2 bases and J by 7 bases, 5 bases remained unmatched. CDR3 in DNA: TGTGCCAGCTCACCAAGACAGGGGGAGGTTGAAGCTTTCTTT. This encodes CASSPRQGEVEAFF.

This chain joins TRBV28 and TRBJ1-3; TRBD1 aligns across 9 bases. CDR1 is MDHEN, CDR2 SYDVKM, per germline. The V and J ends lost 4 bases and 8 bases, in that order; junction bases with no gene match: 9. This CDR3 is built from 15 residues. The CDR3 sequence: CASSCRDREEDTIYF. The DNA for the CDR3 is TGTGCCAGCAGTTGTCGGGACAGGGAGGAAGACACCATATATTTT.

Comment on this clone: The sample has other DNA sequences that encode this CDR3 too. The chain employs TRBV6-5 and TRBJ1-1; possible D gene TRBD1, 5 bases. V was pared by 6 bases and J by 0 bases, with 8 bases between. Germline loops: CDR1 MNHEY, CDR2 SVGAGI. CDR3 length: 13 amino acids. The CDR3 spells CASRPQVNTEAFF. The CDR3 coding sequence is TGTGCCAGCAGGCCACAGGTGAACACTGAAGCTTTCTTT.

This clone was picked up one time. The chain uses TRBV14 and TRBJ1-2, with 7 bases identical to TRBD1. This CDR3 has 15 amino acids. V gave up 5 bases and J gave up 5 bases; unmatched junction bases: 11. From germline, CDR1 is SGHDN and CDR2 FVKESK. The CDR3 spells CASSSTGTALYGYTF. The CDR3 region has the DNA TGTGCCAGCAGCTCAACCGGGACAGCTTTATATGGCTACACCTTC.

CDR3 sequence reads: CATMPGLRQETQYF. The CDR3 nucleotides are TGTGCCACCATGCCGGGACTACGCCAAGAGACCCAGTACTTC. The rearrangement uses TRBV24-1 and TRBJ2-5, with TRBD2 matching over 7 bases. V was clipped by 8 bases and J by 1 base; unmatched bases: 6. The CDR3 is 14 amino acids. Germline CDR1 and CDR2: KGHDR and SFDVKD.

J is TRBJ2-1 and V is TRBV5-1, with 10 positions matching TRBD2. The CDR3 length is 16 residues. Per germline, CDR1 SGHRS and CDR2 YFSETQ. V shed 4 bases and J 3 bases; nucleotides not matched to a gene: 7. The chain's CDR3 is CASSPQTSGDYNEQFF. The DNA of the CDR3 is TGCGCCAGCAGCCCCCAAACTAGCGGGGACTACAATGAGCAGTTCTTC. The variable domain in full, with the rest retrieved from reference TRBV5-1 and TRBJ2-1, is KAGVTQTPRYLIKTRGQQVTLSCSPISGHRSVSWYQQTPGQGLQFLFEYFSETQRNKGNFPGRFSGRQFSNSRSEMNVSTLELGDSALYLCASSPQTSGDYNEQFFGPGTRLTVL.

The gene calls are TRBV10-3 and TRBJ1-5; D may be TRBD1 (6 bases). Germline-derived CDR1 and CDR2 are ENHRY and SYGVKD. Trimming left V 10 bases short and J 6 bases short, with 19 bases between. The CDR3 totals 14 residues. CDR3 nucleotide sequence: TGTGCCACCCACCCCGACAGGAGGAGTCAGCCCCAGCATTTT. Protein sequence: CATHPDRRSQPQHF.

The chain couples TRBV5-4 to TRBJ2-5; D is uncertain. This CDR3 is 15 amino acids long. Deletions cut 4 bases from V and 4 bases from J, with 17 bases between. From germline, CDR1 is SGHNT and CDR2 YYREEE (reference sequence). The CDR3 sequence: CASSVSYPMAETQYF. The DNA of the CDR3 is TGTGCCAGCAGCGTTTCTTACCCCATGGCAGAGACCCAGTACTTC.

This clone was seen only a few times. This rearrangement joins TRBV5-4 to TRBJ1-6; D might be TRBD1 (6 bases). The CDR3 covers 12 residues. Germline V CDR1 and CDR2: SGHNT, YYREEE (reference sequence). V was shortened by 0 bases and J by 16 bases, with 11 bases between the two germline ends. The CDR3 bases are TGTGCCAGCAGCTTGGCCGGGACAAATCTCCACTTT. Protein product: CASSLAGTNLHF.

The genes are TRBV19 and TRBJ1-1; no firm D call. This CDR3 spans 12 amino acids. CDR1 and CDR2 from the germline V gene are LNHDA and SQIVND (reference sequence). Trimming pared 8 bases from V and 5 bases from J, leaving 12 bases between. CDR3 region: CASSFGVTEAFF. Here the CDR3 DNA reads TGTGCCAGTTCCTTCGGTGTGACTGAAGCTTTCTTT.

The genes are TRBV30 and TRBJ2-5, with 9 nucleotides matching TRBD1. CDR3 length: 14 residues. The J segment lost 4 bases and the V segment lost 4 bases, leaving 7 bases of the junction unmatched. Germline V gene sequence: CDR1 GTSNPN, CDR2 SVGIG (reference sequence). CDR3 protein: CAWKLQGAGETQYF. The CDR3 nucleotides are TGTGCCTGGAAGCTACAGGGGGCCGGAGAGACCCAGTACTTC.

This chain links TRBV28 with TRBJ1-1; TRBD1 is a possible D gene (6 bases). CDR1 and CDR2 (germline): MDHEN, SYDVKM. The CDR3 runs to 16 residues. Trimming shortened V by 4 bases and J by 7 bases, and 22 bases separated the two germline ends. The CDR3 region has the DNA TGTGCCAGCAGTTCCCCGTTCGGGGGGCTAATCAATGAAGCTTTCTTT. Translated: CASSSPFGGLINEAFF.

This rearrangement joins TRBV9 to TRBJ2-1; D may be TRBD1 (5 bases). With 0 bases removed from V and 8 bases from J, the gap between germline ends came to 21 bases. CDR1 is SGDLS, CDR2 YYNGEE, per germline. The CDR3 runs 17 residues. The CDR3 DNA reads TGTGCCAGCAGCGTAGGCCAGGGCCAAATCTTATTGGATGAGCAGTTCTTC. Encoded protein: CASSVGQGQILLDEQFF.

The CDR3 loop is CASSARFMNTEAFF. As DNA, the CDR3 is TGTGCCAGCAGCGCTAGGTTTATGAACACTGAAGCTTTCTTT. The gene calls are TRBV2 and TRBJ1-1; D not certain. Between the trimmed V and J ends, which lost 6 bases and 0 bases, there was a span of 11 bases. CDR1 and CDR2 (germline): SNHLY, FYNNEI. The CDR3 runs 14 residues.

CDR3 DNA: TGTGCCAGCAGCCCTGGGAGTAACTATGGCTACACCTTC. Translation gives CASSPGSNYGYTF. This chain uses TRBV5-4 with TRBJ1-2; D is unclear. With 4 bases removed from V and 1 base from J, the gap between germline ends came to 8 bases. The germline V gene encodes CDR1 SGHNT and CDR2 YYREEE (reference sequence). CDR3 length: 13 amino acids. Combining the CDR3 with reference TRBV5-4 and TRBJ1-2 gives the whole variable domain ETGVTQSPTHLIKTRGQQVTLRCSSQSGHNTVSWYQQALGQGPQFIFQYYREEENGRGNFPPRFSGLQFPNYSSELNVNALELDDSALYLCASSPGSNYGYTFGSGTRLTVV.

The rearrangement joins TRBV7-8 to TRBJ1-1; 8 bases align to TRBD1. V shed 4 bases, J shed 7 bases, and the junction held 8 bases outside the gene matches. Looked up from germline, CDR1 is SGHVS and CDR2 is FQNEAQ. The CDR3 totals 14 residues. This CDR3 reads CASSSRTGRVEAFF. CDR3 sequence (DNA): TGTGCCAGCAGCTCAAGGACAGGGAGGGTTGAAGCTTTCTTT. Full variable domain (missing parts from reference TRBV7-8 and TRBJ1-1): GAGVSQSPRYKVAKRGQDVALRCDPISGHVSLFWYQQALGQGPEFLTYFQNEAQLDKSGLPSDRFFAERPEGSVSTLKIQRTQQEDSAVYLCASSSRTGRVEAFFGQGTRLTVV.

About this clone itself: The junction departs from germline at one end; a sequencing error may be responsible. This sequence joins TRBV2 and TRBJ2-5; no clear D gene. This CDR3 has 11 residues. Germline values: CDR1 SNHLY, CDR2 FYNNEI. The CDR3 sequence: CASTPAGHIDF. Here the CDR3 DNA reads TGTGCCAGCACGCCGGCAGGCCATATAGACTTC.

The chain combines TRBV19 with TRBJ1-5; no clear D. Germline-derived CDR1 and CDR2 are LNHDA and SQIVND (reference sequence). The ends were cut back, 4 bases at V and 0 bases at J, with 16 bases in the middle. This CDR3 has 17 amino acids. This CDR3 reads CASSRNPARGSNQPQHF. The CDR3 DNA is TGTGCCAGTAGTAGGAACCCAGCACGGGGTAGCAATCAGCCCCAGCATTTT.

The chain is built from TRBV15 and TRBJ1-4; TRBD1 is a possible D gene (6 bases). Trimming stripped 6 bases from V and 5 bases from J, with 13 bases between. The CDR3 has 14 residues. Germline V lookup: CDR1 LNHNV, CDR2 YYDKDF (reference sequence). The CDR3 here is CATSTGNPNEKLFF. In nucleotides, the CDR3 is TGTGCCACCAGTACAGGGAATCCCAATGAAAAACTGTTTTTT.